This T cell receptor beta chain was captured by sequencing in a study of response to subunit inactivated influenza vaccine. Study-level results: Each seasonal influenza vaccination recruits few new T cells, the authors suggested.

CDR3 length equals 11 residues. Germline CDR1 reads SNHLY; CDR2 reads FYNNEI. Trimming removed 5 bases at V and 7 bases at J, with 8 bases between. Each CDR3 protein is one row after TCRdb ran MiXCR on the RT-PCR reads. The sample includes around 480,000 distinct CDR3 sequences, about 10% of them seen just once. Points on this clonotype: Its target is not known.

The sample in question was PBMCs from blood, obtained more than 35 days after vaccination. The receptor was isolated from a man in his fifties or sixties who received an inactivated influenza vaccine. The chain uses TRBV2 and TRBJ1-1; a possible D gene is TRBD1 (6 bases). The CDR3 coding sequence is TGTGCCAGCAGTCCGACAGGTGAAGCTTTCTTT. Translating gives CASSPTGEAFF.